The 17 T cell receptor beta chains below all came from one sample that was sequenced in a study of blood T cells in healthy people across ages. It was with a sample-barcoded 5' primer and a J-beta primer mix that a second PCR of about 7 to 12 cycles was run. TCRdb reprocessed the 5' RACE reads with MiXCR, giving one entry per CDR3 protein. The sample records about 1,800,000 distinct CDR3 sequences, 25% to 30% being singletons. Source material: blood. The origin of the receptors is a woman aged 25 to 39 in good health.

The J gene is TRBJ1-1, the V gene TRBV14; D gene ambiguous. This CDR3 has 16 residues. V dropped 0 bases and J dropped 1 base, with 12 bases sitting between them. Germline V lookup: CDR1 SGHDN, CDR2 FVKESK. Written as DNA, the CDR3 is TGTGCCAGCAGCCAAGACTTATCCGGTTGGAACACTGAAGCTTTCTTT. It encodes CASSQDLSGWNTEAFF.

The V gene is TRBV7-3, the J gene TRBJ2-5, with a weak D call TRBD2 (6 bases). Trimming cost V 3 bases and J 2 bases, with 13 bases left between them. The CDR3 contains 15 residues. Germline V CDR1 and CDR2: SGHTA, FQGTGA. CDR3 in amino acids: CASSLSTGVQETQYF. The CDR3 DNA reads TGTGCCAGCAGCTTGTCGACGGGGGTTCAAGAGACCCAGTACTTC.

The V call is TRBV12-5, the J call TRBJ1-2, with D maybe TRBD1 (5 bases). Per the germline V gene, CDR1 is LGHNT and CDR2 is FRNRAP. The CDR3 is 15 amino acids. V dropped 6 bases and J dropped 7 bases, with 21 bases sitting between them. CDR3 protein: CASGTPRAVGRGYTF. The CDR3 bases are TGTGCTAGTGGCACCCCCAGGGCGGTGGGACGTGGCTACACCTTC.

This clonotype was seen many times. The chain recombines TRBV29-1 with TRBJ1-2; 7 bases map to TRBD1. Germline V CDR1 and CDR2: SQVTM, ANQGSEA. Unmatched junction bases numbered 11, after V lost 3 bases and J lost 7 bases. CDR3 length equals 14 residues. The CDR3 loop is CSVDRSTGALGYTF. The CDR3 DNA follows: TGCAGCGTTGACCGCTCTACAGGGGCTCTTGGCTACACCTTC.

The chain couples TRBV5-1 to TRBJ2-5; tentatively, D is TRBD2 (5 bases). CDR1 is SGHRS, CDR2 YFSETQ, per germline. Trimming took 7 bases from V and 1 from J, leaving 23 bases between them. This CDR3 contains 17 residues. The CDR3 DNA is TGCGCCAGCGTAACCGATTCGAGGGTGAGGGCCCAAGAGACCCAGTACTTC. Translation: CASVTDSRVRAQETQYF. Using reference TRBV5-1 and TRBJ2-5 for the parts outside the CDR3, the full variable domain is KAGVTQTPRYLIKTRGQQVTLSCSPISGHRSVSWYQQTPGQGLQFLFEYFSETQRNKGNFPGRFSGRQFSNSRSEMNVSTLELGDSALYLCASVTDSRVRAQETQYFGPGTRLLVL.

This clonotype was observed a few times. This chain joins TRBV5-1 and TRBJ1-1; no reliable D call. The CDR3 consists of 13 residues. Trimming took 0 bases from V and 6 from J, leaving 9 bases between them. Germline lookup yields CDR1 SGHRS and CDR2 YFSETQ. The CDR3 DNA reads as TGCGCCAGCAGCTTGGGGGCGCAGGCTGAAGCTTTCTTT. It is translated as CASSLGAQAEAFF. The variable domain in full, completed from reference TRBV5-1 and TRBJ1-1, reads KAGVTQTPRYLIKTRGQQVTLSCSPISGHRSVSWYQQTPGQGLQFLFEYFSETQRNKGNFPGRFSGRQFSNSRSEMNVSTLELGDSALYLCASSLGAQAEAFFGQGTRLTVV.

With regard to this clonotype: The junction departs from germline at one end; a sequencing error may be responsible. The chain is built from TRBV12-3 or TRBV12-4 and TRBJ1-2; possible D gene TRBD1, 5 bases. The CDR3 is 15 amino acids. The CDR3 region is CAGSGGTASFYGYTF. For the CDR3, the DNA is TGTGCCGGCAGTGGGGGGACCGCTAGTTTCTATGGCTACACCTTC.

This clonotype was counted a few times. The rearrangement uses TRBV5-6 and TRBJ1-1; D may be TRBD1 (6 bases). The V end was cut by 2 bases, the J end by 7 bases, with 9 bases between. The germline V gene has CDR1 SGHDT and CDR2 YYEEEE. The CDR3 runs to 12 residues. The CDR3 DNA is TGTGCCAGCAGCTTCCAGGGGTTTGAAGCTTTCTTT. Translating gives CASSFQGFEAFF.

This clonotype was seen a handful of times. J is TRBJ2-6 and V is TRBV27; tentatively, D is TRBD2 (7 bases). The CDR3 extends over 14 amino acids. V gave up 7 bases and J gave up 2 bases, with 9 bases separating them. CDR1 and CDR2 from the germline V gene are MNHEY and SMNVEV (reference sequence). This CDR3 is CASKRDTGANVLTF. CDR3 coding DNA: TGTGCCAGCAAGCGGGACACTGGGGCCAACGTCCTGACTTTC.

This clonotype was recorded at least ten times. This chain joins TRBV10-3 and TRBJ1-2; D gene uncertain. CDR1 ENHRY and CDR2 SYGVKD come from the germline V gene. This CDR3 is 14 amino acids long. V lost 0 bases to trimming and J lost 0 bases, with 5 bases between them. The CDR3 spells CAISESGTNYGYTF. The CDR3 nucleotides are TGTGCCATCAGTGAGTCGGGGACTAACTATGGCTACACCTTC.

With regard to this clonotype: A junction boundary mismatches the germline segment, possibly from a read error. The chain has TRBV12-5 and TRBJ2-1; D is ambiguous. The CDR3 consists of 11 residues. In germline, CDR1 is LGHNT, CDR2 FRNRAP. The CDR3 DNA follows: TGTGCTAGTGGTTTGGCGGATGAGCGGTTCTTC. It yields the protein CASGLADERFF.

The chain combines TRBV2 with TRBJ2-7, with a possible D match to TRBD2 (6 bases). Trimming took off 2 bases at V and 5 bases at J, with 19 bases between the two ends. The CDR3 runs 16 residues. Germline V gives CDR1 SNHLY, CDR2 FYNNEI. The CDR3 DNA follows: TGTGCCAGCAGTGAAATTGGGTCCGGGAGAACGAACGAGCAGTACTTC. Its protein product is CASSEIGSGRTNEQYF.

This clonotype was counted at least ten times. The chain is built from TRBV10-3 and TRBJ2-1; D unclear. CDR3 length: 13 residues. CDR1 is ENHRY, CDR2 SYGVKD, per germline. V was shortened by 3 bases and J by 6 bases, with 9 bases between the two germline ends. CDR3: CAISDAGLNEQFF. Written as DNA, the CDR3 is TGTGCCATCAGTGATGCAGGCCTCAATGAGCAGTTCTTC.

In its sample, this clonotype was seen a few times. V usage is TRBV6-1 and J usage is TRBJ1-1; 11 positions agree with TRBD1. Trimming cost V 2 bases and J 4 bases; bases outside gene matches: 3. There are 15 residues in the CDR3. The germline V gene encodes CDR1 MNHNS and CDR2 SASEGT. The CDR3 protein is CASSEWGQGGTEAFF. The CDR3 bases are TGTGCCAGCAGTGAATGGGGACAGGGGGGCACTGAAGCTTTCTTT.

This clonotype was seen a handful of times. This chain joins TRBV10-3 and TRBJ1-2; tentative D call: TRBD1 (5 bases). With 7 bases removed from V and 7 bases from J, the gap between germline ends came to 16 bases. The germline V gene has CDR1 ENHRY and CDR2 SYGVKD. CDR3 length equals 13 residues. CDR3 sequence reads: CAINGAKGGGYTF. DNA for the CDR3: TGTGCCATCAACGGGGCCAAGGGTGGTGGCTACACCTTC.

The chain uses TRBV6-1 and TRBJ1-2; D is undetermined. V was shortened by 4 bases and J by 6 bases, with 12 bases between the two germline ends. The CDR3 consists of 13 residues. CDR1 MNHNS and CDR2 SASEGT come from the germline V gene. In nucleotides, the CDR3 is TGTGCCAGCAGTGCGCAGGCAATGGATGGCTACACCTTC. It is translated as CASSAQAMDGYTF.

This clonotype was seen more than once but under ten times. The chain couples TRBV5-1 to TRBJ2-1; D unresolved. Per germline, CDR1 SGHRS and CDR2 YFSETQ. This CDR3 is built from 13 residues. The ends were cut back, 4 bases at V and 8 bases at J, with 13 bases in the middle. The CDR3 protein is CASSRIRVDEQFF. CDR3 coding DNA: TGCGCCAGCAGCCGAATAAGAGTGGATGAGCAGTTCTTC.